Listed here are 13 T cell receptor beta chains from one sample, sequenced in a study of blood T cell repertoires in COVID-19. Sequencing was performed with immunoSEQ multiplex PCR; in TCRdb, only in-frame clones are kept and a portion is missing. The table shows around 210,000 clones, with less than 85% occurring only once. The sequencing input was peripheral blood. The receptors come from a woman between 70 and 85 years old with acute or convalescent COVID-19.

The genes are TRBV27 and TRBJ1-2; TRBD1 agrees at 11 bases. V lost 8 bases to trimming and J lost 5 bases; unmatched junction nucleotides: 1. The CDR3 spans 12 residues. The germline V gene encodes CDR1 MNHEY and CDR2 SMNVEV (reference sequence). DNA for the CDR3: TGTGCCAGCGGGGACAGGGGGTATGGCTACACCTTC. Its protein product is CASGDRGYGYTF.

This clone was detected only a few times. The CDR3 region has the DNA TGTGCCAGCAGTTTATCCTGGACAGAGAACACTGAAGCTTTCTTT. Translated, it gives CASSLSWTENTEAFF. The chain carries TRBV28 and TRBJ1-1, with a weak D call TRBD1 (6 bases). This CDR3 has 15 amino acids. Between the trimmed V and J ends, which lost 1 base and 1 base, there was a span of 10 bases. CDR1 and CDR2 (germline): MDHEN, SYDVKM.

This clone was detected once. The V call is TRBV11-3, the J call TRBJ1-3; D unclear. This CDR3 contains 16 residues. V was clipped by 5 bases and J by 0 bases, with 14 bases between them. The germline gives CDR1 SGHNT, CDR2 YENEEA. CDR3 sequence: CASSHSGGSSGNTIYF. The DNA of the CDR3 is TGTGCCAGCAGCCACTCCGGCGGGAGCTCTGGAAACACCATATATTTT.

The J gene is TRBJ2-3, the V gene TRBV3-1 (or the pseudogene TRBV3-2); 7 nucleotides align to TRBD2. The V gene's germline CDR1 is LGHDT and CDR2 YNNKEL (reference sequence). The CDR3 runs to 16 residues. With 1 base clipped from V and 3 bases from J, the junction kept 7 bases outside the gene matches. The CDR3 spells CASSQGGLLGTDTQYF. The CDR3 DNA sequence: TGTGCCAGCAGCCAAGGGGGACTACTGGGGACAGATACGCAGTATTTT.

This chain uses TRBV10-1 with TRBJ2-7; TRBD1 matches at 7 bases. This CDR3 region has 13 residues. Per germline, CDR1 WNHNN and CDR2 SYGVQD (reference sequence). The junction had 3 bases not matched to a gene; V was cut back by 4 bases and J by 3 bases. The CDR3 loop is CASSAGQSYEQYF. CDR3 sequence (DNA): TGCGCCAGCAGTGCGGGACAGAGCTACGAGCAGTACTTC.

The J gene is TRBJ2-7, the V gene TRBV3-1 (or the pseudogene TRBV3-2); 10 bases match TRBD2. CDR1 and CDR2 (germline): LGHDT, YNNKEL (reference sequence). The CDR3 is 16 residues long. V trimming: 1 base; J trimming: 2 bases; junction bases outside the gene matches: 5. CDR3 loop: CASSQGGLAAAYEQYF. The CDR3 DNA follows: TGTGCCAGCAGCCAAGGAGGACTAGCGGCTGCCTACGAGCAGTACTTC.

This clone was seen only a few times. CDR3 DNA: TGTGCCAGCAGTTTCCTTAGCGGGGGAGATACGCAGTATTTT. It encodes CASSFLSGGDTQYF. J is TRBJ2-3 and V is TRBV6-2 or TRBV6-3; 9 bases are a match to TRBD2. The CDR3 is 14 residues long. Trimming removed 4 bases from V and 5 bases from J; junction bases left unmatched: 4. The germline V gene has CDR1 MNHEY and CDR2 SVGEGT.

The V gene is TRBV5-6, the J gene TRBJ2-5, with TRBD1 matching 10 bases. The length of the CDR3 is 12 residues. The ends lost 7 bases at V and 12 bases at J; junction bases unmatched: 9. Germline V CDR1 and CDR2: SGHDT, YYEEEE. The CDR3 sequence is CASGDRGLGEYF. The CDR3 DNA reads TGTGCCAGCGGAGACAGGGGGCTCGGTGAGTACTTC. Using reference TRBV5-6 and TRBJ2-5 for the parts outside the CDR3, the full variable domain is DAGVTQSPTHLIKTRGQQVTLRCSPKSGHDTVSWYQQALGQGPQFIFQYYEEEERQRGNFPDRFSGHQFPNYSSELNVNALLLGDSALYLCASGDRGLGEYFGPGTRLLVL.

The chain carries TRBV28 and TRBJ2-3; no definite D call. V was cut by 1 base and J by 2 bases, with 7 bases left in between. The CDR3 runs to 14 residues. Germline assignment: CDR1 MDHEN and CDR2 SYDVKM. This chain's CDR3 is CASSLSFLTDTQYF. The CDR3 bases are TGTGCCAGCAGTTTATCTTTCCTCACAGATACGCAGTATTTT.

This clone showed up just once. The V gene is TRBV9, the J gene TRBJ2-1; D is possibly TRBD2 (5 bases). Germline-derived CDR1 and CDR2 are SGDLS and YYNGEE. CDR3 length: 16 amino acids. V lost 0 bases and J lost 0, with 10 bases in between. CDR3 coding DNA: TGTGCCAGCAGCGTAGATTATGGGAGCTCCTACAATGAGCAGTTCTTC. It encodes CASSVDYGSSYNEQFF.

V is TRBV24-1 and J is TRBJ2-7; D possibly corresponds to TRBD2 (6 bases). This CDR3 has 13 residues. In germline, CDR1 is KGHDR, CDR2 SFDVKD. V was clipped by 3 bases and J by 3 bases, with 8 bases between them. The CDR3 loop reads CATSDGGGYEQYF. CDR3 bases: TGTGCCACCAGTGATGGGGGAGGCTACGAGCAGTACTTC.

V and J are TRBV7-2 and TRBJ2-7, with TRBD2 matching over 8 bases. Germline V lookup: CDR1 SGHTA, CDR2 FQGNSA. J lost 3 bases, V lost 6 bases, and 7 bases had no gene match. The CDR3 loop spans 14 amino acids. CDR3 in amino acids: CASRTSGQSYEQYF. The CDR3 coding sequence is TGTGCCAGCAGAACTAGCGGACAAAGCTACGAGCAGTACTTC.

The chain's CDR3 is CASSSGGRGPTEAFF. The DNA for the CDR3 is TGTGCCAGCAGCTCTGGAGGCAGGGGGCCCACTGAAGCTTTCTTT. This chain links TRBV5-6 with TRBJ1-1; TRBD1 matches at 8 bases. With V trimmed by 3 bases and J by 4 bases, 8 bases remained unmatched. This CDR3 spans 15 amino acids. CDR1 is SGHDT and CDR2 is YYEEEE in the germline V gene.